Listed below are T cell receptor beta chains from one sample, sequenced in a study of T cell responses to AZD1222 COVID-19 vaccine. Only in-frame clones appear in the TCRdb table, and some are missing; sequencing was by immunoSEQ multiplex PCR. The data contain 100,000 or so clones, 91% of them singletons. The source material was peripheral blood, sampled on day 0 of AZD1222 vaccination. All receptors come from an adult in good health. CDR3s include the opening cysteine and the closing phenylalanine or tryptophan. Each record gives: J gene, D gene, V gene, clone size, CDR3 DNA, CDR3 protein. D genes are given only for firm matches. Size is stated for part of the rows, as once, few or many counts, or as a class when the clone is expanded.

J gene: TRBJ2-1
D gene: TRBD2
V gene: TRBV4-2
clone size: -
CDR3 DNA: TGTGCCAGCAGCCGACGAACGGGCGGGGGAGATGAGCAGTTCTTC
CDR3 protein: CASSRRTGGGDEQFF

J gene: TRBJ1-1
D gene: -
V gene: TRBV28
clone size: -
CDR3 DNA: TGTGCCAGCAGTTTCTCCGGGACACTAACTGAAGCTTTCTTT
CDR3 protein: CASSFSGTLTEAFF

J gene: TRBJ2-5
D gene: -
V gene: TRBV5-1
clone size: -
CDR3 DNA: TGCGCCAGCAGCTTACAGGACACCATGTCCGAGACCCAGTACTTC
CDR3 protein: CASSLQDTMSETQYF

J gene: TRBJ1-2
D gene: TRBD1
V gene: TRBV7-9
clone size: -
CDR3 DNA: TGTGCCAGCACCTCAACCTCGCGGGGACAGGGAGGCCATGACTACACCTTC
CDR3 protein: CASTSTSRGQGGHDYTF

J gene: TRBJ1-1
D gene: -
V gene: TRBV6-5
clone size: few
CDR3 DNA: TGTGCCAGCAGTTACTCCACAGTTGCTGAAGCTTTCTTT
CDR3 protein: CASSYSTVAEAFF

J gene: TRBJ1-2
D gene: -
V gene: TRBV4-2
clone size: -
CDR3 DNA: TGTGCCAGCAGCCAACTGACAGATGGCTACACCTTC
CDR3 protein: CASSQLTDGYTF

J gene: TRBJ2-3
D gene: TRBD2
V gene: TRBV7-2
clone size: -
CDR3 DNA: TGTGCCAGCAGCTTAGTCCGGGGGGGATCAGATACGCAGTATTTT
CDR3 protein: CASSLVRGGSDTQYF

J gene: TRBJ2-7
D gene: TRBD2
V gene: TRBV10-1
clone size: once
CDR3 DNA: TGCGCCAGCAGTGAGTCGGGGCTCTGGGGGGAGGGATACGAGCAGTACTTC
CDR3 protein: CASSESGLWGEGYEQYF

J gene: TRBJ2-1
D gene: -
V gene: TRBV24-1
clone size: -
CDR3 DNA: TGTGCCACCAGTGATTCCTCCTTCGGGGTCCAGTTCTTC
CDR3 protein: CATSDSSFGVQFF

J gene: TRBJ1-6
D gene: -
V gene: TRBV6-5
clone size: -
CDR3 DNA: TGTGCCAGCCTGGAACGGGGCTCCTATAATTCACCCCTCCACTTT
CDR3 protein: CASLERGSYNSPLHF

J gene: TRBJ2-7
D gene: TRBD1
V gene: TRBV7-8
clone size: -
CDR3 DNA: TGTGCCAGCAGCCCGGAAAATTGGACAGGGGATCGCGAGCAGTACTTC
CDR3 protein: CASSPENWTGDREQYF

J gene: TRBJ1-2
D gene: TRBD1
V gene: TRBV7-2
clone size: -
CDR3 DNA: TGTGCCAGCAGCTTAAGGTGGGACAGGGTCCCCGGCTTCTATGGCTACACCTTC
CDR3 protein: CASSLRWDRVPGFYGYTF

J gene: TRBJ1-3
D gene: TRBD1
V gene: TRBV6-5
clone size: once
CDR3 DNA: TGTGCCAGCAGCAAGGGACAGTGGAGCGGAAACACCATATATTTT
CDR3 protein: CASSKGQWSGNTIYF

J gene: TRBJ2-1
D gene: TRBD2
V gene: TRBV9
clone size: -
CDR3 DNA: TGTGCCAGCAGCGTGCAGCGGGGTGACCGGCAGTTCTTC
CDR3 protein: CASSVQRGDRQFF

J gene: TRBJ1-5
D gene: TRBD1
V gene: TRBV10-3
clone size: -
CDR3 DNA: TGTGCCGGGGGCGAAGGGGGCAGTCAGCCCCAGCATTTT
CDR3 protein: CAGGEGGSQPQHF

J gene: TRBJ1-4
D gene: -
V gene: TRBV7-6
clone size: -
CDR3 DNA: TGTGCCAGCAGCCTGGGGGGGGGCCCTAATGAAAAACTGTTTTTT
CDR3 protein: CASSLGGGPNEKLFF

J gene: TRBJ2-5
D gene: TRBD2
V gene: TRBV7-8
clone size: once
CDR3 DNA: TGTGCCGGGGGGGTCACTAGCGAGACCCAGTACTTC
CDR3 protein: CAGGVTSETQYF

J gene: TRBJ2-7
D gene: TRBD1
V gene: TRBV5-1
clone size: -
CDR3 DNA: TGCGCCAGCAGCTTGGGTAGGACAGGGGCAAGGAACTACGAGCAGTACTTC
CDR3 protein: CASSLGRTGARNYEQYF

J gene: TRBJ1-1
D gene: TRBD1
V gene: TRBV7-3
clone size: -
CDR3 DNA: TGTGCCAGCAGCTTAACGATCCGGACAGGCGAACATCCGAACACTGAAGCTTTCTTT
CDR3 protein: CASSLTIRTGEHPNTEAFF

J gene: TRBJ2-3
D gene: TRBD2
V gene: TRBV6-1
clone size: -
CDR3 DNA: TGTGCCAGCAGTGAGCTAGCGGGGGACACAGATACGCAGTATTTT
CDR3 protein: CASSELAGDTDTQYF

J gene: TRBJ1-2
D gene: -
V gene: TRBV6-5
clone size: -
CDR3 DNA: TGTGCCAGCAGTCCCCAGAACATCCAGGGAGGCTACACCTTC
CDR3 protein: CASSPQNIQGGYTF

J gene: TRBJ2-5
D gene: -
V gene: TRBV5-4
clone size: -
CDR3 DNA: TGTGCCAGCAGCTTCTCAGGGTTGAGGGGAGAGACCCAGTACTTC
CDR3 protein: CASSFSGLRGETQYF

J gene: TRBJ2-7
D gene: -
V gene: TRBV19
clone size: once
CDR3 DNA: TGTGCCAGTAGTATAGGGCGGGGGCCCCGATCCTACGAGCAGTACTTC
CDR3 protein: CASSIGRGPRSYEQYF

J gene: TRBJ2-2
D gene: TRBD1
V gene: TRBV9
clone size: -
CDR3 DNA: TGTGCCAGCAGCCCCAGGGGACAGCGGGAGCTGTTTTTT
CDR3 protein: CASSPRGQRELFF

J gene: TRBJ2-3
D gene: -
V gene: TRBV11-1
clone size: -
CDR3 DNA: TGTGCCAGCAGCTCTACCAGGGTAACTAGCACAGATACGCAGTATTTT
CDR3 protein: CASSSTRVTSTDTQYF

J gene: TRBJ2-7
D gene: -
V gene: TRBV5-6
clone size: -
CDR3 DNA: TGTGCCAGCAGCTTGGCCAGTTATCCCTACGAGCAGTACTTC
CDR3 protein: CASSLASYPYEQYF

J gene: TRBJ1-5
D gene: TRBD1
V gene: TRBV5-1
clone size: -
CDR3 DNA: TGCGCCAGCAGTTTACAGGGGAATTACAATCAGCCCCAGCATTTT
CDR3 protein: CASSLQGNYNQPQHF

J gene: TRBJ2-1
D gene: -
V gene: TRBV15
clone size: -
CDR3 DNA: TGTGCCACCAGCAGAGACAGGGGATCGTACAATGAGCAGTTCTTC
CDR3 protein: CATSRDRGSYNEQFF

J gene: TRBJ1-1
D gene: -
V gene: TRBV6-5
clone size: -
CDR3 DNA: TGTGCCAGCAGGGGGGGGAAGAACACTGAAGCTTTCTTT
CDR3 protein: CASRGGKNTEAFF

J gene: TRBJ1-5
D gene: -
V gene: TRBV27
clone size: -
CDR3 DNA: TGTGCCAGCAGTTTATCGTTCAATCAGCCCCAGCATTTT
CDR3 protein: CASSLSFNQPQHF

J gene: TRBJ1-1
D gene: -
V gene: TRBV9
clone size: -
CDR3 DNA: TGTGCCAGCGGTGGACTGAACACTGAAGCTTTCTTT
CDR3 protein: CASGGLNTEAFF

J gene: TRBJ1-2
D gene: TRBD1
V gene: TRBV24-1
clone size: -
CDR3 DNA: TGTGCCACCAGTGATCCCGGGACAGGGAGTGGCTATGGCTACACCTTC
CDR3 protein: CATSDPGTGSGYGYTF

J gene: TRBJ1-6
D gene: -
V gene: TRBV30
clone size: -
CDR3 DNA: TGTGCCTGGAGGGCACCTGGGGATACTTCACCCCTCCACTTT
CDR3 protein: CAWRAPGDTSPLHF

J gene: TRBJ2-3
D gene: -
V gene: TRBV24-1
clone size: -
CDR3 DNA: TGTGCCACCAGTGATAGGATCGGGACGCGGGGAAGCACAGATACGCAGTATTTT
CDR3 protein: CATSDRIGTRGSTDTQYF

J gene: TRBJ1-1
D gene: -
V gene: TRBV27
clone size: -
CDR3 DNA: TGTGCCAGCAGCGCAGGGAACACTGAAGCTTTCTTT
CDR3 protein: CASSAGNTEAFF

J gene: TRBJ2-1
D gene: TRBD1
V gene: TRBV3-1/TRBV3-2
clone size: once
CDR3 DNA: TGTGCCAGCAGCCGCAGGGACAGGGGATTTGGGCAGTTCTTC
CDR3 protein: CASSRRDRGFGQFF

J gene: TRBJ1-6
D gene: -
V gene: TRBV10-3
clone size: -
CDR3 DNA: TGTGCCATCAGTGAGAACGGACTTGTGAATTCACCCCTCCACTTT
CDR3 protein: CAISENGLVNSPLHF

J gene: TRBJ1-1
D gene: -
V gene: TRBV30
clone size: -
CDR3 DNA: TGTGCCTGGAGTGCGGCAGGGAACACTGAAGCTTTCTTT
CDR3 protein: CAWSAAGNTEAFF

J gene: TRBJ2-5
D gene: -
V gene: TRBV5-1
clone size: -
CDR3 DNA: TGCGCCAGCAGCTTGATAGACACTTCGACCCAGTACTTC
CDR3 protein: CASSLIDTSTQYF

J gene: TRBJ2-5
D gene: -
V gene: TRBV10-1
clone size: -
CDR3 DNA: TGCGCCAGGGCCCCGGGACGTATGCAAGAGACCCAGTACTTC
CDR3 protein: CARAPGRMQETQYF

J gene: TRBJ2-3
D gene: -
V gene: TRBV5-6
clone size: -
CDR3 DNA: TGTGCCAGCAGCTTGGATCGGCAGGGGAAGAGCACAGATACGCAGTATTTT
CDR3 protein: CASSLDRQGKSTDTQYF

J gene: TRBJ1-1
D gene: TRBD1
V gene: TRBV5-1
clone size: -
CDR3 DNA: TGCGCCAGCGACGGGACAGGTAACGGGAACACTGAAGCTTTCTTT
CDR3 protein: CASDGTGNGNTEAFF

J gene: TRBJ2-7
D gene: TRBD1
V gene: TRBV4-3
clone size: -
CDR3 DNA: TGCGCCAGCAGCCAAGAGGAGGCAGGGGGCGAGCAGTACTTC
CDR3 protein: CASSQEEAGGEQYF